Listed below are T cell receptor beta chains from one sample, sequenced in a study of blood T cell repertoires in COVID-19. Here immunoSEQ multiplex PCR was the method, and the copy in TCRdb shows in-frame clones only, minus some. The repertoire consists of approximately 68,000 clones, with over 75% occurring once and the leading ten covering less than 8%. The sample was peripheral blood. These receptors originate from a man aged 50 or older with active COVID-19. Each CDR3 is given with its conserved first and last residue.

cdr3_aa j_call v_call
CASSPTGGGNQPQHF TRBJ1-5 TRBV5-1
CASTAGTGDEQYF TRBJ2-7 TRBV7-9
CASSNGGTSGYEQYF TRBJ2-7 TRBV21-1
CASSGQGVSNQPQHF TRBJ1-5 TRBV6-2/TRBV6-3
CASSKSRNQPQHF TRBJ1-5 TRBV21-1
CASSPQTGAQETQYF TRBJ2-5 TRBV19
CAGSEGAYGEQYF TRBJ2-7 TRBV9
CASSPYTPSGKETQYF TRBJ2-5 TRBV3-1/TRBV3-2
CASSLNYYEQYF TRBJ2-7 TRBV5-1
CASSLWQVPLQPYEQYF TRBJ2-7 TRBV5-1
CASSPGRGNYGYTF TRBJ1-2 TRBV7-2
CASSPTSGGGTDTQYF TRBJ2-3 TRBV6-4
CASSYGTVEAFF TRBJ1-1 TRBV19
CATSDFGTGNEQYF TRBJ2-7 TRBV24-1
CASSFRGGGSTDTQYF TRBJ2-3 TRBV7-2
CASSRTVQETQYF TRBJ2-5 TRBV5-4
CASSSPSVGGSYNEQFF TRBJ2-1 TRBV5-5
CASSLRGQGFRPRDDYTF TRBJ1-2 TRBV5-1
CASRQNYGYTF TRBJ1-2 TRBV5-1
CASSIRARQRSNQPQHF TRBJ1-5 TRBV19
CASRQETFIGYTF TRBJ1-2 TRBV6-5
CATSSPGGTGELFF TRBJ2-2 TRBV15
CASSLMGGNTEAFF TRBJ1-1 TRBV7-3
CASSLAGATNEKLFF TRBJ1-4 TRBV18